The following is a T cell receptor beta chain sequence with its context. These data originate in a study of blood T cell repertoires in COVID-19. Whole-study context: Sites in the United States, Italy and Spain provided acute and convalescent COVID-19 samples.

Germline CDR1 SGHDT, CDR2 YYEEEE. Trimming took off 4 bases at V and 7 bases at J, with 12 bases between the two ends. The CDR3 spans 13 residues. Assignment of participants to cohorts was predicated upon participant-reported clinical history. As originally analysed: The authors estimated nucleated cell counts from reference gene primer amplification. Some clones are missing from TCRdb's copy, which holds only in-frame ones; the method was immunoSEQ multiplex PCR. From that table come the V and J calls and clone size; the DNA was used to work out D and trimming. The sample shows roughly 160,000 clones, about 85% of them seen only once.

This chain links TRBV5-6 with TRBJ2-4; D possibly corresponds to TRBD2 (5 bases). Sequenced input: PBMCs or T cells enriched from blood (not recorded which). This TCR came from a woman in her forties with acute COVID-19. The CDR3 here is CASSVRDVNIQYF. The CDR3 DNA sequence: TGTGCCAGCAGCGTCCGGGATGTTAACATTCAGTACTTC.